The 15 T cell receptor beta chains listed next were all sequenced from one sample in a study of Graves' ophthalmopathy and Graves' hyperthyroidism. Transcripts of RNA were the source for amplifying TCR beta CDR3 regions. The first round was an RT-PCR with HTBI primers, and the second round was a multiplex PCR. TCRdb re-called the multiplex PCR reads through MiXCR, storing one row per CDR3 protein. The repertoire consists of hundreds of thousands of distinct CDR3 sequences, with about two fifths occurring once and the leading ten covering under 3.5%. Sequenced: peripheral blood. Every receptor here comes from an adult man with Graves' ophthalmopathy.

This clonotype was seen at least ten times. The V call is TRBV29-1, the J call TRBJ2-2; D is ambiguous. The V and J ends lost 1 base and 3 bases respectively, with 3 bases between them. CDR1 is SQVTM, CDR2 ANQGSEA, per germline. The CDR3 extends over 12 amino acids. This CDR3 is CSVEGHTGELFF. The CDR3, as DNA: TGCAGCGTTGAAGGCCACACCGGGGAGCTGTTTTTT.

This clonotype was detected many times. The junction departs from germline at one end; a sequencing error may be responsible. The chain recombines TRBV10-3 with TRBJ1-1, with no clear D. The germline V gene has CDR1 ENHRY and CDR2 SYGVKD. The CDR3 covers 13 residues. The CDR3 bases are TGTGCCAGCAGTGACAAAAGGAACACTGAAGCTTTCTTT. Protein: CASSDKRNTEAFF.

Note on this clonotype: A read error may explain this, as a much larger clone is one base away. Since the CDR3 does not end with the conserved phenylalanine or tryptophan, this likely comes from a read error. The chain couples TRBV20-1 to TRBJ2-7; perhaps TRBD1 as D (5 bases). CDR3 length: 16 amino acids. Trimming removed 3 bases from V and 0 bases from J, with 18 bases in between. CDR1 is DFQATT and CDR2 is SNEGSKA in the germline V gene (reference sequence). In DNA form, the CDR3 reads TGCAGTGCTAGGGGATTAGGACACTCGGACTCCTACGAGCAGTACCTC. Its protein product is CSARGLGHSDSYEQYL.

In this sample, this clonotype turned up many times. This sequence joins TRBV7-2 and TRBJ2-5; 10 bases match TRBD1. This CDR3 comprises 15 residues. Per the germline V gene, CDR1 is SGHTA and CDR2 is FQGNSA. V gave up 5 bases and J gave up 5 bases; unmatched junction bases: 8. CDR3: CASSTRQGAVETQYF. CDR3 DNA: TGTGCCAGCAGCACCCGACAGGGGGCGGTGGAGACCCAGTACTTC.

The sample holds many counts of this clonotype. The V call is TRBV15, the J call TRBJ1-5; no firm D call. Germline V gene lookup returns CDR1 LNHNV and CDR2 YYDKDF (reference sequence). V gave up 1 base and J gave up 2 bases, with 3 bases separating them. There are 13 residues in the CDR3. CDR3 coding DNA: TGTGCCACCAGCAGAGGAGGCAATCAGCCCCAGCATTTT. Its translation is CATSRGGNQPQHF.

This clonotype was observed at least ten times. The junction and the germline gene differ at one end; a read error may be behind it. The chain combines TRBV10-3 with TRBJ1-4; 8 bases line up with TRBD1. This CDR3 is built from 14 residues. Germline V gives CDR1 ENHRY, CDR2 SYGVKD. The CDR3 DNA is TGTGCCAGCAGTGATTGGGGACAGGAGGAAAAACTGTTTTTT. It yields the protein CASSDWGQEEKLFF.

The sample holds a few counts of this clonotype. This rearrangement joins TRBV19 to TRBJ1-2; the match to TRBD1 covers 12 bases. Trimming at V came to 4 bases and at J to 5 bases, leaving 8 bases not matched to a gene. This CDR3 has 16 residues. The germline V gene encodes CDR1 LNHDA and CDR2 SQIVND (reference sequence). CDR3 DNA: TGTGCCAGTAGTACCTCCGGGACAGGGGGCTCGTATGGCTACACCTTC. Residues: CASSTSGTGGSYGYTF. The full variable domain, in which reference TRBV19 and TRBJ1-2 provide the parts outside the CDR3, is DGGITQSPKYLFRKEGQNVTLSCEQNLNHDAMYWYRQDPGQGLRLIYYSQIVNDFQKGDIAEGYSVSREKKESFPLTVTSAQKNPTAFYLCASSTSGTGGSYGYTFGSGTRLTVV.

The chain joins TRBV15 to TRBJ2-5; tentatively, D is TRBD2 (5 bases). Trimming cost V 3 bases and J 3 bases, with 11 bases left between them. This CDR3 spans 14 amino acids. The germline CDR1 and CDR2 sequences are LNHNV and YYDKDF (reference sequence). The CDR3 region has the DNA TGTGCCACCAGCAGCCCGGCCGGGGAAGAGACCCAGTACTTC. It yields the protein CATSSPAGEETQYF.

This clonotype was detected only a few times. J is TRBJ1-3 and V is TRBV4-1; no clear D gene. The CDR3 length is 14 residues. Germline loops: CDR1 MGHRA, CDR2 YSYEKL. V was trimmed by 1 base and J by 8 bases, leaving 12 bases between them. For the CDR3, the DNA is TGCGCCAGCAGCCAAGTTGTCGGCAGACACACCATATATTTT. Translated: CASSQVVGRHTIYF.

This clonotype was seen repeatedly, ten times or more. The chain couples TRBV5-8 to TRBJ2-5; 15 bases are a match to TRBD2. CDR1 and CDR2 (germline): SGHTS, YDEGEE. This CDR3 is 17 amino acids long. With 2 bases clipped from V and 2 bases from J, the junction kept 4 bases outside the gene matches. DNA of the CDR3: TGTGCCAGCAGCTTCCGGACTAGCGGGAGGGGGCAAGAGACCCAGTACTTC. Translating gives CASSFRTSGRGQETQYF.

With regard to this clonotype: Germline is not matched at one junction end, which may reflect a read error. This sequence joins TRBV10-3 and TRBJ1-5; 7 bases are a match to TRBD1. Germline V gene data show CDR1 as ENHRY and CDR2 as SYGVKD. There are 15 residues in the CDR3. The CDR3 nucleotides read TGTGCCAGCAGTTCCCCAGGGGGGAGCAATCAGCCCCAGCATTTT. Translation gives CASSSPGGSNQPQHF.

The chain links TRBV2 to TRBJ2-5; no firm D call. The CDR3 covers 14 residues. Trimming removed 2 bases at V and 4 bases at J, with 11 bases between. Germline CDR1 and CDR2: SNHLY and FYNNEI. DNA of the CDR3: TGTGCCAGCAGTGAAAATCCAGGAACAGAGACCCAGTACTTC. It encodes CASSENPGTETQYF.

This clonotype was seen only once. The chain employs TRBV19 and TRBJ1-5; TRBD1 agrees at 7 bases. The germline CDR1 and CDR2 sequences are LNHDA and SQIVND (reference sequence). V lost 3 bases and J lost 14; bases outside the gene matches: 13. CDR3 length equals 14 residues. CDR3 coding DNA: TGTGCCAGTAGTATCCGAAGGGACAGTACCTACGAGCATTTT. Amino acid sequence: CASSIRRDSTYEHF.

This chain joins TRBV12-3 or TRBV12-4 and TRBJ2-7, with D perhaps matching TRBD2 (5 bases). This CDR3 is 14 amino acids long. Between the trimmed V and J ends, which lost 3 bases and 5 bases, there was a span of 14 bases. CDR3 coding DNA: TGTGCCAGCAGTTTTATGGGAGAGGGCCACGAGCAGTACTTC. It codes for CASSFMGEGHEQYF.

This clonotype has ten or more counts. The chain recombines TRBV3-1 with TRBJ1-2; possible D gene TRBD1, 5 bases. The germline V gene encodes CDR1 LGHDT and CDR2 YNNKEL (reference sequence). V dropped 0 bases and J dropped 8 bases, with 13 bases sitting between them. The CDR3 has 14 amino acids. The DNA for the CDR3 is TGTGCCAGCAGCCAAGAAGGAGGGGCGGAAGGCTACACCTTC. Translated: CASSQEGGAEGYTF.